The following is a T cell receptor (beta chain) sequence with its context. This CDR3 is 17 amino acids long. The J segment lost 2 bases and the V segment lost 1 base, leaving 7 bases of the junction unmatched. Germline V CDR1 and CDR2: LNHNV, YYDKDF (reference sequence). These data belong to a study of blood T cell repertoires in COVID-19. Study details: Spain, Italy and the United States supplied samples that represented acute and convalescent COVID-19. Sources were T cells, B-cell-depleted T cells, or PBMCs; the material itself was cDNA or gDNA.

As handled by the study authors: Researchers report that nucleated cell counts were estimated from reference gene primer amplification. This table comes from immunoSEQ multiplex PCR, and its TCRdb copy is limited to in-frame clones, with some not included. V, J and clone size reflect that table, while D and trimming were determined from the DNA. The sample comprises about 110,000 clones, 80% to 90% of which are singletons, and over 2% rests with the top ten. This TCR was sampled from a human donor in a cohort sampled during active COVID-19. The material sequenced was peripheral blood. This sequence joins TRBV15 and TRBJ1-2; TRBD1 matches 10 bases. For the CDR3, the DNA is TGTGCCACCAGCAGAGGAGGTGCGGGACAGGGGAACTATGGCTACACCTTC. This sequence encodes CATSRGGAGQGNYGYTF.